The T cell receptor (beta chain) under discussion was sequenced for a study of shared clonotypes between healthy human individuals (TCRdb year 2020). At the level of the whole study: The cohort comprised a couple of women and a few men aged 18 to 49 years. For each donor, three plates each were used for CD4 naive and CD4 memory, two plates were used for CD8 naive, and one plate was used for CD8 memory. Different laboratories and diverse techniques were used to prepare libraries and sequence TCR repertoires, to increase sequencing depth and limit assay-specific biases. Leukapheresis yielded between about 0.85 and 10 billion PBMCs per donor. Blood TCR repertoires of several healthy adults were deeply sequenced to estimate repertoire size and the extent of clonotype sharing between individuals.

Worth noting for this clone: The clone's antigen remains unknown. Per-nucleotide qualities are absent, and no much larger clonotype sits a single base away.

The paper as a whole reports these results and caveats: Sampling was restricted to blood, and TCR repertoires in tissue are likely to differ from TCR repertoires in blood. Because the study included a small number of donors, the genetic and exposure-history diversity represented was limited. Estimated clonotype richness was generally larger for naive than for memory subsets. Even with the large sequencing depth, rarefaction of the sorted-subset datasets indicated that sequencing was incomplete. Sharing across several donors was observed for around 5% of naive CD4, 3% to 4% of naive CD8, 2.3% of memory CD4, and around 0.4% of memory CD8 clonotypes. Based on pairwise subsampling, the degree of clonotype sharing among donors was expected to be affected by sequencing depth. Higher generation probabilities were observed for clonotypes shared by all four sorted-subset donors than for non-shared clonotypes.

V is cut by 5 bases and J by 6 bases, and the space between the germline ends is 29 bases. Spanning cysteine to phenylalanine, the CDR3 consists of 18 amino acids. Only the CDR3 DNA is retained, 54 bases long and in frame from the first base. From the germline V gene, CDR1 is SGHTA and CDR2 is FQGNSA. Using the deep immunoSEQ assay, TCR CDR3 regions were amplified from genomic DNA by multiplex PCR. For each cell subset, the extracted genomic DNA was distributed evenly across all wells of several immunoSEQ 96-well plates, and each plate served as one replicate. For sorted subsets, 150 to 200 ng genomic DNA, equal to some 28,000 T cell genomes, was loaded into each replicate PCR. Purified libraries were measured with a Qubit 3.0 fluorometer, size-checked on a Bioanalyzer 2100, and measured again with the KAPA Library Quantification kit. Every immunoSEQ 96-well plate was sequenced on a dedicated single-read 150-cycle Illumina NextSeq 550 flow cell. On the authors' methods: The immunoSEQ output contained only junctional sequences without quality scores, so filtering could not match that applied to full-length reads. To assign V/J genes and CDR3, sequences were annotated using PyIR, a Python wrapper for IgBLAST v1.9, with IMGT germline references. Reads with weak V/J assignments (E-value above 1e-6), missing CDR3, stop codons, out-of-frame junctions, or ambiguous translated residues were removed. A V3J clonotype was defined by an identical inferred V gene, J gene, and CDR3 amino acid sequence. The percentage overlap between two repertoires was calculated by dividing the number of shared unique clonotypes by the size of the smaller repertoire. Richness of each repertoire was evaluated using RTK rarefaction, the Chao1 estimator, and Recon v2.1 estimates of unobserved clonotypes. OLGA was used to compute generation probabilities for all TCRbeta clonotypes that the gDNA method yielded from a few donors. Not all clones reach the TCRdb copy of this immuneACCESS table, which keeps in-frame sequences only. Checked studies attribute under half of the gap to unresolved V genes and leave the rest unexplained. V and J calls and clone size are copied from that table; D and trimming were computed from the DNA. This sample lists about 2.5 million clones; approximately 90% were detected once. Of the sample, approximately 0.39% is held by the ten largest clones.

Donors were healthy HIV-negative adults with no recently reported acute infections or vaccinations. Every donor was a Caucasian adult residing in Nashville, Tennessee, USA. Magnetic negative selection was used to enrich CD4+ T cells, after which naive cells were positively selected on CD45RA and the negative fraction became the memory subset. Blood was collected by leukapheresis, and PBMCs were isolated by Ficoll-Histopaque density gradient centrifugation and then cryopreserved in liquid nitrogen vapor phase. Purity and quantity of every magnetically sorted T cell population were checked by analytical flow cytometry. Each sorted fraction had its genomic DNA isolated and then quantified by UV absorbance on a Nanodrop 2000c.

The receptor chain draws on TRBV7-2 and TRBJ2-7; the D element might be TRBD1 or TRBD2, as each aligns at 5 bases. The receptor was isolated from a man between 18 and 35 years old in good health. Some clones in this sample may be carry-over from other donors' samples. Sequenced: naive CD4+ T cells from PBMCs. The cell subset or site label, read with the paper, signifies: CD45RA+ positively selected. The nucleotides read TGTGCCAGCAGCCCCCGCCGGAGAGGGGAAGGCTGGCCGAGCGAGCAGTACTTC. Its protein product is CASSPRRRGEGWPSEQYF.